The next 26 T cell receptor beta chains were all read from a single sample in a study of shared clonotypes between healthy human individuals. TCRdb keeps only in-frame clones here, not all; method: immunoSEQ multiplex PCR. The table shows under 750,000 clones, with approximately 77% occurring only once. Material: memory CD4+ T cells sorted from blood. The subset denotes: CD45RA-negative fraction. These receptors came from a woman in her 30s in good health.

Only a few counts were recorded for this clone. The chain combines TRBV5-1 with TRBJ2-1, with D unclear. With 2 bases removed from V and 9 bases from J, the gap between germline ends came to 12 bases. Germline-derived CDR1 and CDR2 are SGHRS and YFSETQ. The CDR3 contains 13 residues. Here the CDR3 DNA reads TGCGCCAGCAGCTTCGCCCCGGGCCGTGAGCAGTTCTTC. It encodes CASSFAPGREQFF. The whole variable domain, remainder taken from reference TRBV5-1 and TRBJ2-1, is KAGVTQTPRYLIKTRGQQVTLSCSPISGHRSVSWYQQTPGQGLQFLFEYFSETQRNKGNFPGRFSGRQFSNSRSEMNVSTLELGDSALYLCASSFAPGREQFFGPGTRLTVL.

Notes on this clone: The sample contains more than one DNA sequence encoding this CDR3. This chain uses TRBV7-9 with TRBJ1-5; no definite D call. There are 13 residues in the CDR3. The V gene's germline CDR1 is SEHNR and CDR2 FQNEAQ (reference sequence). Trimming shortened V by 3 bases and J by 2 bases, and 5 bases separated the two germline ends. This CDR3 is CASSFGGNQPQHF. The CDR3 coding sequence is TGTGCCAGCAGCTTTGGGGGCAATCAGCCCCAGCATTTT.

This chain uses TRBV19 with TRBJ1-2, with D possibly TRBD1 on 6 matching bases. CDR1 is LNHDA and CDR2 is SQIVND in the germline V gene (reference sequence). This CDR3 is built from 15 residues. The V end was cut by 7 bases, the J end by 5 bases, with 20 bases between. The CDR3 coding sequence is TGTGCCAGTACCTACTCCACAGGGTCGGGGTATGGCTACACCTTC. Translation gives CASTYSTGSGYGYTF.

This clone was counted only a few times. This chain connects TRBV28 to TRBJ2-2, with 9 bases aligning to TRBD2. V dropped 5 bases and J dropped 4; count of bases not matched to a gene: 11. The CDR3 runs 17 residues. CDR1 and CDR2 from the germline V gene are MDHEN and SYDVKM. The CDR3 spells CASSDPIAGATTGELFF. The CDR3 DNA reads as TGTGCCAGCAGTGACCCGATAGCGGGAGCCACCACCGGGGAGCTGTTTTTT. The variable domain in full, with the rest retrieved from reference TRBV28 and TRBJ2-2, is DVKVTQSSRYLVKRTGEKVFLECVQDMDHENMFWYRQDPGLGLRLIYFSYDVKMKEKGDIPEGYSVSREKKERFSLILESASTNQTSMYLCASSDPIAGATTGELFFGEGSRLTVL.

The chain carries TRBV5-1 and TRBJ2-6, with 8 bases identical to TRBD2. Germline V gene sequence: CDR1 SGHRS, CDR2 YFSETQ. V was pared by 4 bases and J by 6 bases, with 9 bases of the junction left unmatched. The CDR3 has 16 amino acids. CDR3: CASSRSGANEANVLTF. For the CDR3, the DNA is TGCGCCAGCAGCCGTAGCGGGGCGAATGAGGCCAACGTCCTGACTTTC.

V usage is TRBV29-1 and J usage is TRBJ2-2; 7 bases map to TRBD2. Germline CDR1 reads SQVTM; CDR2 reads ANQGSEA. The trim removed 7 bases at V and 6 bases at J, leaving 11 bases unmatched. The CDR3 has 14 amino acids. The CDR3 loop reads CSAGEGRVAGELFF. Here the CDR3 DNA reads TGCAGCGCCGGGGAGGGTAGGGTCGCCGGGGAGCTGTTTTTT.

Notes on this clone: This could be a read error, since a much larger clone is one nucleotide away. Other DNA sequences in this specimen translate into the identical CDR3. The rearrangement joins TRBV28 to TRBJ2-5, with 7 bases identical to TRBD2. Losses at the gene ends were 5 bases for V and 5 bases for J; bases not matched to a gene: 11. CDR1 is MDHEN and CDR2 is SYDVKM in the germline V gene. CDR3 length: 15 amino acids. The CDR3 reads CASSTTGGSLETQYF. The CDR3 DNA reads TGTGCCAGCAGTACGACGGGGGGTAGTTTGGAGACCCAGTACTTC. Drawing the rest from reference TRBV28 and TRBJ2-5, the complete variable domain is DVKVTQSSRYLVKRTGEKVFLECVQDMDHENMFWYRQDPGLGLRLIYFSYDVKMKEKGDIPEGYSVSREKKERFSLILESASTNQTSMYLCASSTTGGSLETQYFGPGTRLLVL.

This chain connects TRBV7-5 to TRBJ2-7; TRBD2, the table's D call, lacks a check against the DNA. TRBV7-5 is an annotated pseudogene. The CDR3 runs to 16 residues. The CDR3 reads CVRSLGSSGRDYEQYF. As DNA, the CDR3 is TGTGTCAGAAGCTTAGGGAGTAGCGGGAGAGACTACGAGCAGTACTTC.

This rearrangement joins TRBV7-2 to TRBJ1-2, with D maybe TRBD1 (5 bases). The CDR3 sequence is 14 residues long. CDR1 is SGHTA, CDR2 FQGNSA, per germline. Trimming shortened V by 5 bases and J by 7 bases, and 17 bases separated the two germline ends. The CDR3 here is CASSPAIRTSGYTF. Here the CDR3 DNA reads TGTGCCAGCAGCCCTGCGATTCGGACAAGTGGCTACACCTTC.

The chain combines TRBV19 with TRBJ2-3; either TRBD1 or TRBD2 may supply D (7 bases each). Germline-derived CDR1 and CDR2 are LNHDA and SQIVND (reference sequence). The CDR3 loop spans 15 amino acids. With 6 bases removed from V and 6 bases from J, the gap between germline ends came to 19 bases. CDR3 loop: CASSPDREGADTQYF. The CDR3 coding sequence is TGTGCCAGTAGCCCCGACAGGGAGGGCGCGGATACGCAGTATTTT.

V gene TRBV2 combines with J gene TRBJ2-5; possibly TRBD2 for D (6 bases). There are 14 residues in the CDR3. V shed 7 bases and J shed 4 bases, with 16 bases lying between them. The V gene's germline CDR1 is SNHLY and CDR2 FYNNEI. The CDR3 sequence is CASTGGVWGETQYF. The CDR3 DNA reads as TGTGCCAGCACCGGAGGGGTTTGGGGAGAGACCCAGTACTTC.

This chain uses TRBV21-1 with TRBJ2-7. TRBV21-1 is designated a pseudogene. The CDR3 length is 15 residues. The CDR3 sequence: CASIKGGGGPYEQYF. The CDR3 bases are TGTGCCAGCATTAAAGGGGGAGGGGGCCCCTACGAGCAGTACTTC.

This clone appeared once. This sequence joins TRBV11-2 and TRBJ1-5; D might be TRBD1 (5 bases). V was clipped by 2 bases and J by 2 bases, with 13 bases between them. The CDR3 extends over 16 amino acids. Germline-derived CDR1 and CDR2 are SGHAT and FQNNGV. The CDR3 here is CASSLRSGTGNQPQHF. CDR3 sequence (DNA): TGTGCCAGCAGCTTAAGGTCCGGGACGGGCAATCAGCCCCAGCATTTT.

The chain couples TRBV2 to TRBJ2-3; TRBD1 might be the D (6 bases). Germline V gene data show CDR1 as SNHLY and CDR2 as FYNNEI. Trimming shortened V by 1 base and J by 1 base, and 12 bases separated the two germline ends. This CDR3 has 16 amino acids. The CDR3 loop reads CASSEVGAGGTDTQYF. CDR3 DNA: TGTGCCAGCAGTGAAGTGGGAGCAGGGGGCACAGATACGCAGTATTTT.

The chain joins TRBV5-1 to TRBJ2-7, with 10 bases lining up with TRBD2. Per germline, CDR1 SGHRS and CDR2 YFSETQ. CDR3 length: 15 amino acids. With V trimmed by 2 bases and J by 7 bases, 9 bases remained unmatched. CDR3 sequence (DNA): TGCGCCAGCAGCTTCAGGCTAGCGGGAGAGAGGGAGCAGTACTTC. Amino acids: CASSFRLAGEREQYF.

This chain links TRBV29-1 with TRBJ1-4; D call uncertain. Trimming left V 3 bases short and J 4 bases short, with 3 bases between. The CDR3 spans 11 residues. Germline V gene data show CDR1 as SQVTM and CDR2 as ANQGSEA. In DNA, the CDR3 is TGCAGCGTTGACCATAATGAAAAACTGTTTTTT. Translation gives CSVDHNEKLFF.

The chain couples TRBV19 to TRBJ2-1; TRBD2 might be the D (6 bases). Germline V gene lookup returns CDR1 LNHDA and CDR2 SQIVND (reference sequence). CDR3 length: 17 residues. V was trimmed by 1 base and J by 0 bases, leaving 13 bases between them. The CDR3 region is CASSIVLRRGSYNEQFF. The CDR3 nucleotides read TGTGCCAGTAGTATAGTATTGAGGCGGGGCTCCTACAATGAGCAGTTCTTC.

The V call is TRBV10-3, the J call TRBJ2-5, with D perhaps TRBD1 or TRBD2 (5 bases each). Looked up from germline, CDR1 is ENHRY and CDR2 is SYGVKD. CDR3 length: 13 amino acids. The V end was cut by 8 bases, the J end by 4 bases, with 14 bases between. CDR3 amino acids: CAIALGAGETQYF. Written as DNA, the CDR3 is TGTGCCATCGCACTAGGGGCGGGAGAGACCCAGTACTTC.

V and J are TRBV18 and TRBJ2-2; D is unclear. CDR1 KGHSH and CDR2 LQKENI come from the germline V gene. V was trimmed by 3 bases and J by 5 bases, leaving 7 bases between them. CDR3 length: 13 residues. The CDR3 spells CASSPFSTGELFF. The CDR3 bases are TGTGCCAGCTCACCTTTTTCGACCGGGGAGCTGTTTTTT.

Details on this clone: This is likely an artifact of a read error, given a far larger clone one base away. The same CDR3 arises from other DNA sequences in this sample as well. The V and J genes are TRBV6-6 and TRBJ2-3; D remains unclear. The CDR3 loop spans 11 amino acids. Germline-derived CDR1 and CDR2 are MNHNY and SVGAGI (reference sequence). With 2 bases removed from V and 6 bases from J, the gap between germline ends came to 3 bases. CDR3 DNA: TGTGCCAGCAGTTACGGGGATACGCAGTATTTT. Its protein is CASSYGDTQYF.

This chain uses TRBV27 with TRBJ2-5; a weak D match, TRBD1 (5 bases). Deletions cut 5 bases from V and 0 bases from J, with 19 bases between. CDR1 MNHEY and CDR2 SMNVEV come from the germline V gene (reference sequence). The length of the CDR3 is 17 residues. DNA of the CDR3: TGTGCCAGCAGTCCGAGACAGAGAACCTTGTACCAAGAGACCCAGTACTTC. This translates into CASSPRQRTLYQETQYF.

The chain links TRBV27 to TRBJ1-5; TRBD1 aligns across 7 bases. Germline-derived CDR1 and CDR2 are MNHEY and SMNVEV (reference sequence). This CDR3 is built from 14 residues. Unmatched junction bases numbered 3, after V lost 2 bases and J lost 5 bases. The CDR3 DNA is TGTGCCAGCAGTTTAAGACAGGGCTATCAGCCCCAGCATTTT. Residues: CASSLRQGYQPQHF.

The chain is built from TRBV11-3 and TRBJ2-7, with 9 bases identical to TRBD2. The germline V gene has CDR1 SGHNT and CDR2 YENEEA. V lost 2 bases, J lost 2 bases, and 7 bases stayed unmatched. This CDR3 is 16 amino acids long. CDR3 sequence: CASSLSLAGIPYEQYF. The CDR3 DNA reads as TGTGCCAGCAGCTTAAGTCTAGCGGGGATCCCCTACGAGCAGTACTTC.

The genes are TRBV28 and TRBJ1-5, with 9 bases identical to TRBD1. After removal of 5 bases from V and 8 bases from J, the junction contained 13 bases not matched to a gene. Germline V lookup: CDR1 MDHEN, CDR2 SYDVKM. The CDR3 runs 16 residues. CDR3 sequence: CASSASPGQGWKPQHF. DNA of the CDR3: TGTGCCAGCAGTGCCTCACCGGGACAGGGCTGGAAGCCCCAGCATTTT.

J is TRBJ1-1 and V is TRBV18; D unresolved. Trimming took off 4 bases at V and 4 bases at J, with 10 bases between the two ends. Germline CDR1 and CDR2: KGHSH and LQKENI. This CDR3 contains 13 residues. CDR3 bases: TGTGCCAGCTCACTCTTCCGGGGCACTGAAGCTTTCTTT. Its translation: CASSLFRGTEAFF.

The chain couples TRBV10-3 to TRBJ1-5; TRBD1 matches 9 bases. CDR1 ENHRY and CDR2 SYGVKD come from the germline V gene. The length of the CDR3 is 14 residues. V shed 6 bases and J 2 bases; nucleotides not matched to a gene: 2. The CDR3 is CAISRDRGNQPQHF. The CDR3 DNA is TGTGCCATCAGCCGGGACAGGGGCAATCAGCCCCAGCATTTT.